This entry lists 8 T cell receptor beta chains sequenced from one sample in a study of patients and donors after allogeneic stem cell transplantation. TCRdb re-called the RT-PCR reads with MiXCR, one entry per CDR3 protein. The sample consists of about 960,000 distinct CDR3 sequences, roughly 18% of them appearing once. Sample: blood, either unsorted or a sorted T cell fraction (not recorded which). These receptors all stem from a human donor who was either an allogeneic HSCT recipient or a stem cell or donor lymphocyte infusion donor (not recorded which). It is not recorded whose cells these are; they may come from a transplant donor.

This clonotype was picked up a small number of times. The chain uses TRBV20-1 and TRBJ2-1; possibly TRBD1 for D (6 bases). V dropped 5 bases and J dropped 5 bases, with 16 bases sitting between them. CDR3 length: 14 residues. Germline lookup yields CDR1 DFQATT and CDR2 SNEGSKA (reference sequence). The CDR3 DNA sequence: TGCAGTGCTTGGGACCAGGGGTTCCACAATGAGCAGTTCTTC. It encodes CSAWDQGFHNEQFF.

The V gene is TRBV7-2, the J gene TRBJ1-3; D is undetermined. With 6 bases removed from V and 7 bases from J, the gap between germline ends came to 13 bases. The V gene's germline CDR1 is SGHTA and CDR2 FQGNSA. The CDR3 sequence is 13 residues long. This CDR3 reads CASSSTNGNTIYF. The CDR3 bases are TGTGCCAGCAGTTCGACAAACGGGAACACCATATATTTT.

V gene TRBV13 combines with J gene TRBJ2-1, with 12 bases identical to TRBD2. CDR3 length equals 17 residues. Unmatched junction bases numbered 7, after V lost 4 bases and J lost 3 bases. Germline V lookup: CDR1 PRHDT, CDR2 FYEKMQ (reference sequence). CDR3 nucleotide sequence: TGTGCCAGCAGCTACGGGACTAGCGGGCCGCTCTACAATGAGCAGTTCTTC. It yields the protein CASSYGTSGPLYNEQFF.

This clonotype was counted ten times or more. The CDR3, as DNA: TGCGCCAGCAGCTCGGGACTAGCGGGGGGCCTCAATGAGCAGTTCTTC. It yields the protein CASSSGLAGGLNEQFF. This sequence joins TRBV5-1 and TRBJ2-1; 15 bases agree with TRBD2. This CDR3 region has 16 residues. The germline gives CDR1 SGHRS, CDR2 YFSETQ. V lost 3 bases, J lost 6 bases, and 4 bases stayed unmatched. The entire variable domain, with the rest obtained from reference TRBV5-1 and TRBJ2-1, is as follows: KAGVTQTPRYLIKTRGQQVTLSCSPISGHRSVSWYQQTPGQGLQFLFEYFSETQRNKGNFPGRFSGRQFSNSRSEMNVSTLELGDSALYLCASSSGLAGGLNEQFFGPGTRLTVL.

The rearrangement links TRBV7-9 to TRBJ1-5, with D tentatively TRBD1 (6 bases). The CDR3 contains 15 residues. Germline CDR1 and CDR2: SEHNR and FQNEAQ (reference sequence). V was shortened by 1 base and J by 5 bases, with 12 bases between the two germline ends. Here the CDR3 DNA reads TGTGCCAGCAGCTTAGGGGGGGGGCACGATCAGCCCCAGCATTTT. It specifies CASSLGGGHDQPQHF. The variable domain in full, with the rest retrieved from reference TRBV7-9 and TRBJ1-5, is DTGVSQNPRHKITKRGQNVTFRCDPISEHNRLYWYRQTLGQGPEFLTYFQNEAQLEKSRLLSDRFSAERPKGSFSTLEIQRTEQGDSAMYLCASSLGGGHDQPQHFGDGTRLSIL.

The V gene is TRBV27, the J gene TRBJ1-2; TRBD1 aligns across 7 bases. CDR1 and CDR2 (germline): MNHEY, SMNVEV (reference sequence). Trimming at V came to 3 bases and at J to 7 bases, leaving 14 bases not matched to a gene. The CDR3 contains 16 residues. The CDR3 bases are TGTGCCAGCAGTTTGTCGGAGGGGGCGGGCCTTCGTGGCTACACCTTC. It encodes CASSLSEGAGLRGYTF.

The chain combines TRBV3-1 with TRBJ1-2; tentative D call: TRBD1 (5 bases). The germline V gene encodes CDR1 LGHDT and CDR2 YNNKEL (reference sequence). The V gene lost 3 bases and the J gene lost 2 bases, with 16 bases spanning the gap. CDR3 size: 16 residues. CDR3 region: CASSHTRGFGNYGYTF. The CDR3 DNA is TGTGCCAGCAGCCATACGCGGGGGTTCGGGAACTATGGCTACACCTTC.

This clonotype was observed at least ten times. The J gene is TRBJ1-3, the V gene TRBV12-3 or TRBV12-4, with a weak D call TRBD1 (5 bases). The V and J ends lost 2 bases and 4 bases respectively, with 15 bases between them. The CDR3 length is 16 residues. CDR3 amino acids: CASSLIGLGVGNTIYF. CDR3 nucleotides: TGTGCCAGCAGTTTAATAGGGCTAGGGGTCGGAAACACCATATATTTT.